This TCR beta chain was sequenced for a study of blood T cell repertoires in COVID-19. The CDR3 runs 14 residues. The germline V and J ends were trimmed by 6 bases and 1 base, with 12 bases remaining between them. CDR1 MDHEN and CDR2 SYDVKM come from the germline V gene. Per the original methods: Estimation of nucleated cell counts was performed using reference gene primer amplification. Measured with immunoSEQ multiplex PCR; TCRdb has only the in-frame clones, and not every one. D and trimming come from the DNA, and the V and J calls and clone size come from that table. This sample has over 110,000 clones, with 79% found just once.

The sequence was collected from a man in his 60s with acute or convalescent COVID-19. The sample consisted of peripheral blood. The V gene is TRBV28, the J gene TRBJ1-1, with a weak D call TRBD1 (6 bases). CDR3 sequence (DNA): TGTGCCAGCAGCTCACCGGGACAGAACACTGAAGCTTTCTTT. Translated: CASSSPGQNTEAFF.